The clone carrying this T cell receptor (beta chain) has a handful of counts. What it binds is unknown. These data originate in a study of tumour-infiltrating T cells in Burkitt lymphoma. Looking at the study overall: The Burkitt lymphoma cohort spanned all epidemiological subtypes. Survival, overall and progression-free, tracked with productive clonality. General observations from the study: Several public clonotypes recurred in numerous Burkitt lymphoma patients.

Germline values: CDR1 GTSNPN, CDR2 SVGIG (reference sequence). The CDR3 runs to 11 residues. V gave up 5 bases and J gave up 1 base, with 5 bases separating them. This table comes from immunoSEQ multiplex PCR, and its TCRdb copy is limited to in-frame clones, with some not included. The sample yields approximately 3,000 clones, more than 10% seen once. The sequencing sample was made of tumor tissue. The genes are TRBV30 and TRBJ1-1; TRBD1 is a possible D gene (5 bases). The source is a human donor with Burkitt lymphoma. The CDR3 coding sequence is TGTGCCTGGGGACAGAACACTGAAGCTTTCTTT. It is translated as CAWGQNTEAFF. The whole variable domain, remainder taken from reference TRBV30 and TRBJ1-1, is SQTIHQWPATLVQPVGSPLSLECTVEGTSNPNLYWYRQAAGRGLQLLFYSVGIGQISSEVPQNLSASRPQDRQFILSSKKLLLSDSGFYLCAWGQNTEAFFGQGTRLTVV.